Following are 19 T cell receptor beta chains from one sample sequenced in a study of shared clonotypes between healthy human individuals. Assay used: immunoSEQ multiplex PCR; TCRdb lists only in-frame clones, some missing. In the table there are about 2.3 million clones, approximately 93% of which are singletons. The sequenced sample was naive CD4+ T cells from PBMCs. Specified subset: CD45RA+ positively selected. These receptors came from a man aged 18 to 35 in good health. Some clones in this sample may be carry-over from other donors' samples.

The CDR3 region is CASSFTTDTQYF. In nucleotides, the CDR3 is TGTGCCAGCAGTTTTACAACAGATACGCAGTATTTT. This chain connects TRBV28 to TRBJ2-3; no reliable D call. The length of the CDR3 is 12 residues. Trimming cost V 3 bases and J 3 bases, with 4 bases left between them. Looked up from germline, CDR1 is MDHEN and CDR2 is SYDVKM.

The chain has TRBV4-2 and TRBJ1-3; maybe TRBD1 (5 bases). Trimming removed 3 bases from V and 8 bases from J, with 11 bases in between. The germline V gene has CDR1 LGHNA and CDR2 YNFKEQ. The CDR3 is 13 residues long. CDR3 in DNA: TGTGCCAGCAGCCAGGGGCGGAGGGACACCATATATTTT. Protein sequence: CASSQGRRDTIYF.

This chain connects TRBV27 to TRBJ1-4; D unresolved. The V gene's germline CDR1 is MNHEY and CDR2 SMNVEV (reference sequence). The CDR3 length is 14 residues. With 6 bases removed from V and 0 bases from J, the gap between germline ends came to 8 bases. CDR3 in amino acids: CASRQHPTNEKLFF. CDR3 bases: TGTGCCAGCAGGCAGCACCCAACTAATGAAAAACTGTTTTTT.

This clone showed up just once. The chain recombines TRBV29-1 with TRBJ2-5; a possible D gene is TRBD2 (7 bases). From germline, CDR1 is SQVTM and CDR2 ANQGSEA. The ends were cut back, 7 bases at V and 3 bases at J, with 15 bases in the middle. CDR3 size: 13 residues. Here the CDR3 DNA reads TGCAGCGCCCCCCCGGGGGGCGAAGAGACCCAGTACTTC. Encoded protein: CSAPPGGEETQYF.

A word on this clone: This sample includes further DNA sequences coding for the same CDR3. This sequence joins TRBV18 and TRBJ1-1; TRBD1 agrees at 7 bases. This CDR3 is 14 amino acids long. J gave up 0 bases and V 6 bases, and 4 bases lay outside the gene matches. CDR1 is KGHSH and CDR2 is LQKENI in the germline V gene. DNA of the CDR3: TGTGCCAGCTCGTTGGGACAGATGAACACTGAAGCTTTCTTT. Translating gives CASSLGQMNTEAFF.

V usage is TRBV5-5 and J usage is TRBJ2-2; D uncertain. The CDR3 has 11 residues. Germline CDR1 is SGHKS and CDR2 is YYEKEE (reference sequence). V lost 1 base and J lost 7, with 2 bases in between. CDR3 sequence: CASSLLGELFF. CDR3 coding DNA: TGTGCCAGCAGCTTGCTCGGGGAGCTGTTTTTT.

The J gene is TRBJ2-7, the V gene TRBV4-1; 8 nucleotides match TRBD1. In germline, CDR1 is MGHRA, CDR2 YSYEKL. This CDR3 spans 14 amino acids. The ends lost 4 bases at V and 7 bases at J; junction bases unmatched: 9. Written as DNA, the CDR3 is TGCGCCAGCAGCCGAGTTCCCGGGACAGGTGAGCAGTACTTC. Translation gives CASSRVPGTGEQYF.

The J gene is TRBJ2-2, the V gene TRBV2; the match to TRBD2 covers 11 bases. The V gene end was trimmed by 6 bases and the J gene end by 4 bases; junction bases not matched to a gene: 4. Germline V gene lookup returns CDR1 SNHLY and CDR2 FYNNEI. This CDR3 comprises 15 residues. This CDR3 reads CASSQTSGVTGELFF. The CDR3 bases are TGTGCCAGCAGCCAGACTAGCGGGGTCACCGGGGAGCTGTTTTTT.

A remark on this clone: This CDR3 is also generated by other DNA sequences in the sample. J is TRBJ1-4 and V is TRBV19, with D possibly TRBD1 on 5 matching bases. There are 14 residues in the CDR3. The V end was cut by 2 bases, the J end by 5 bases, with 9 bases between. Germline values: CDR1 LNHDA, CDR2 SQIVND (reference sequence). The CDR3 is CASSIQGGNEKLFF. The CDR3 coding sequence is TGTGCCAGTAGTATACAGGGCGGGAATGAAAAACTGTTTTTT. Drawing the rest from reference TRBV19 and TRBJ1-4, the complete variable domain is DGGITQSPKYLFRKEGQNVTLSCEQNLNHDAMYWYRQDPGQGLRLIYYSQIVNDFQKGDIAEGYSVSREKKESFPLTVTSAQKNPTAFYLCASSIQGGNEKLFFGSGTQLSVL.

This clone came up once. V is TRBV7-2 and J is TRBJ1-3; 7 nucleotides align to TRBD1. The CDR3 is 15 amino acids. Trimming removed 2 bases from V and 0 bases from J; junction bases left unmatched: 1. The V gene's germline CDR1 is SGHTA and CDR2 FQGNSA. CDR3 amino acids: CASSLRDSSGNTIYF. Written as DNA, the CDR3 is TGTGCCAGCAGCTTAAGGGACAGCTCTGGAAACACCATATATTTT.

The V call is TRBV5-1, the J call TRBJ2-6, with TRBD1 matching over 11 bases. After removal of 5 bases from V and 4 bases from J, the junction contained 5 bases not matched to a gene. Germline values: CDR1 SGHRS, CDR2 YFSETQ. The CDR3 contains 16 residues. The CDR3 bases are TGCGCCAGCAGTCGGGACAGGGGGACCGGGGCCAACGTCCTGACTTTC. Translated, it gives CASSRDRGTGANVLTF.

The chain combines TRBV5-4 with TRBJ2-5; 10 bases line up with TRBD2. The V segment lost 0 bases and the J segment 5 bases; nucleotides outside the gene matches: 16. In germline, CDR1 is SGHNT, CDR2 YYREEE (reference sequence). CDR3 length: 19 residues. CDR3 protein: CASSLAGRSGRPLGETQYF. In DNA, the CDR3 is TGTGCCAGCAGCTTGGCGGGGCGTAGCGGGAGGCCCTTGGGGGAGACCCAGTACTTC.

V and J are TRBV4-3 and TRBJ2-4, with TRBD2 as a possible D gene (5 bases). This CDR3 contains 11 residues. Per the germline V gene, CDR1 is LGHNA and CDR2 is YSLEER. V lost 5 bases and J lost 10, with 9 bases in between. As DNA, the CDR3 is TGCGCCAGCAGCTCCGGGGAGATTCAGTACTTC. Protein sequence: CASSSGEIQYF.

The rearrangement links TRBV6-6 to TRBJ2-7; perhaps D is TRBD1 or TRBD2 (5 bases each). Germline values: CDR1 MNHNY, CDR2 SVGAGI (reference sequence). The CDR3 is made up of 15 amino acids. The V end was cut by 2 bases, the J end by 1 base, with 12 bases between. Here the CDR3 DNA reads TGTGCCAGCAGTTACCCAGTGGGGGATTCCTACGAGCAGTACTTC. This codes for CASSYPVGDSYEQYF.

This clone was seen a single time. The chain joins TRBV5-4 to TRBJ2-1; 9 nucleotides agree with TRBD2. The CDR3 covers 18 residues. CDR1 is SGHNT, CDR2 YYREEE, per germline (reference sequence). After removal of 4 bases from V and 6 bases from J, the junction contained 17 bases not matched to a gene. CDR3: CASSRGAGGSPSANEQFF. As DNA, the CDR3 is TGTGCCAGCAGCCGGGGGGCGGGAGGGTCTCCCTCCGCCAATGAGCAGTTCTTC.

The chain has TRBV5-4 and TRBJ2-5; 7 nucleotides line up with TRBD1. V trimming: 10 bases; J trimming: 5 bases; junction bases outside the gene matches: 14. This CDR3 comprises 14 residues. Germline CDR1 and CDR2: SGHNT and YYREEE (reference sequence). The CDR3 is CAGKWTGGRETQYF. Here the CDR3 DNA reads TGTGCCGGCAAGTGGACAGGCGGTAGGGAGACCCAGTACTTC.

This chain joins TRBV7-3 and TRBJ1-2, with D possibly matching TRBD1 (5 bases). V gave up 5 bases and J gave up 4 bases, with 14 bases separating them. From germline, CDR1 is SGHTA and CDR2 FQGTGA. This CDR3 contains 14 residues. This CDR3 is CASSPLGGGYGYTF. Written as DNA, the CDR3 is TGTGCCAGCAGCCCCTTGGGGGGTGGCTATGGCTACACCTTC. The whole variable domain, remainder taken from reference TRBV7-3 and TRBJ1-2, is GAGVSQTPSNKVTEKGKYVELRCDPISGHTALYWYRQSLGQGPEFLIYFQGTGAADDSGLPNDRFFAVRPEGSVSTLKIQRTERGDSAVYLCASSPLGGGYGYTFGSGTRLTVV.

CDR3 DNA: TGTGCCAGCAGCTCCGGGCCTCCGAACACCGGGGAGCTGTTTTTT. It is translated as CASSSGPPNTGELFF. The V call is TRBV9, the J call TRBJ2-2; D gene uncertain. Germline V CDR1 and CDR2: SGDLS, YYNGEE. The CDR3 is 15 amino acids. V lost 4 bases, J lost 0 bases, and 10 bases lay in between.

The chain has TRBV19 and TRBJ1-3; tentative D call: TRBD1 (5 bases). Trimming removed 5 bases from V and 12 bases from J, with 14 bases in between. CDR3 length: 12 residues. Germline V gene sequence: CDR1 LNHDA, CDR2 SQIVND (reference sequence). CDR3 residues: CASSFRGGSIYF. The CDR3 DNA is TGTGCCAGTAGTTTCCGGGGCGGAAGCATATATTTT.